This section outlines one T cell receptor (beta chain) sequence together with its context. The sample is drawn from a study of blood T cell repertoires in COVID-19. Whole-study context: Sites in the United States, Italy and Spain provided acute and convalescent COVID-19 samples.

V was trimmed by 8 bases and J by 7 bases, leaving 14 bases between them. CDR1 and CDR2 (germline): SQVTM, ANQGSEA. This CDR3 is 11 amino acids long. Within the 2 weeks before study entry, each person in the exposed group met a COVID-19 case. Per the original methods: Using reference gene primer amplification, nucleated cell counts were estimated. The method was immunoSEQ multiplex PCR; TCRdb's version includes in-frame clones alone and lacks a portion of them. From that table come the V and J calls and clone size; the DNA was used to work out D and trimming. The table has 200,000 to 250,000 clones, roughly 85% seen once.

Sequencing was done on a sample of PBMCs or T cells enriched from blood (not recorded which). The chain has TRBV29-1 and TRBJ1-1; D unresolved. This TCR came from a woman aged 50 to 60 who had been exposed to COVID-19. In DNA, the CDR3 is TGCAGCCCGCGGGTAGGGAATGAAGCTTTCTTT. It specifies CSPRVGNEAFF.